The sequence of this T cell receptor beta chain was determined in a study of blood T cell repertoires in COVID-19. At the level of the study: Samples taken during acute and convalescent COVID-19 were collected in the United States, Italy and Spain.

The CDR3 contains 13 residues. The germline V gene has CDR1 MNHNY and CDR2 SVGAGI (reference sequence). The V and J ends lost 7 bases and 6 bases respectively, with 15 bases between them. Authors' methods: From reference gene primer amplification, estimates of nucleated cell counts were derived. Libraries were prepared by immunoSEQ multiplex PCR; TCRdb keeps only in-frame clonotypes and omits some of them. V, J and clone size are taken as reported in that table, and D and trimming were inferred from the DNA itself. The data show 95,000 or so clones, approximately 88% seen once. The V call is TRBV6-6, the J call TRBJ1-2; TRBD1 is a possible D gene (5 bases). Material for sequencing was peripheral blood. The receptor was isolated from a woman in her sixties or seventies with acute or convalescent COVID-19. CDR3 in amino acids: CASNFQDTDGYTF. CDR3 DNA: TGTGCCAGCAACTTCCAGGACACGGATGGCTACACCTTC.